A single sample is the source of the 24 T cell receptor beta chains below, sequenced in a study of identical twins. TCRdb reprocessed the 5' RACE reads with MiXCR, giving one entry per CDR3 protein. The table has under 250,000 distinct CDR3 sequences, 6% to 8% seen once; the top ten hold more than 5%. This sample also belongs to another study, concerning yellow fever vaccine responses in identical twins.

Input material: CD8+ T cells sorted from blood. These receptors all stem from a woman aged 18-29 years in good health.

This clonotype was seen at least ten times. This rearrangement joins TRBV20-1 to TRBJ2-2; 8 bases match TRBD1. Germline CDR1 and CDR2: DFQATT and SNEGSKA (reference sequence). The CDR3 is made up of 13 amino acids. The junction had 5 bases not matched to a gene; V was cut back by 6 bases and J by 5 bases. The CDR3 spells CSASGGWTGELFF. For the CDR3, the DNA is TGCAGTGCGTCAGGGGGCTGGACCGGGGAGCTGTTTTTT.

This clonotype was seen at least ten times. J is TRBJ2-7 and V is TRBV12-3 or TRBV12-4; D not resolved. There are 17 residues in the CDR3. V lost 7 bases and J lost 9, with 31 bases in between. CDR3 in amino acids: CASTNGVAGAPGTGQYF. The CDR3 nucleotides are TGTGCCAGCACAAATGGGGTCGCAGGCGCTCCGGGTACGGGGCAGTACTTC.

This sequence joins TRBV6-6 and TRBJ2-7, with D hard to call. The CDR3 length is 13 residues. Trimming took 4 bases from V and 3 from J, leaving 10 bases between them. Germline CDR1 MNHNY, CDR2 SVGAGI (reference sequence). CDR3 DNA: TGTGCCAGCAGTTCCGGAGCCATCTACGAGCAGTACGTC. The encoded protein is CASSSGAIYEQYV.

For the CDR3, the DNA is TGTGCCAGCAGTTACGAAGGGACAGGGGAGTCCGAGCAGTACTTC. It specifies CASSYEGTGESEQYF. The chain joins TRBV6-5 to TRBJ2-7; 10 bases agree with TRBD1. The CDR3 is 15 amino acids. V shed 2 bases, J shed 6 bases, and the junction held 7 bases outside the gene matches. Germline V gene sequence: CDR1 MNHEY, CDR2 SVGAGI.

In its sample, this clonotype was seen a few times. J is TRBJ2-5 and V is TRBV12-3 or TRBV12-4; 9 nucleotides line up with TRBD1. The length of the CDR3 is 16 residues. V shed 6 bases, J shed 1 base, and the junction held 9 bases outside the gene matches. The CDR3 DNA sequence: TGTGCCAGCAGCAGGACAGGGGCGCTGTCCCAAGAGACCCAGTACTTC. This codes for CASSRTGALSQETQYF.

This chain joins TRBV15 and TRBJ2-3; tentatively, D is TRBD1 or TRBD2 (5 bases each). This CDR3 comprises 13 residues. The germline V gene encodes CDR1 LNHNV and CDR2 YYDKDF (reference sequence). V was shortened by 6 bases and J by 5 bases, with 12 bases between the two germline ends. This CDR3 reads CATRGRAGDTQYF. The CDR3, as DNA: TGTGCCACCAGGGGCAGGGCGGGAGATACGCAGTATTTT.

The chain employs TRBV7-8 and TRBJ2-3; 7 bases are shared with TRBD1. Germline V CDR1 and CDR2: SGHVS, FQNEAQ. The CDR3 length is 18 residues. Unmatched junction bases numbered 12, after V lost 3 bases and J lost 0 bases. The CDR3 DNA sequence: TGTGCCAGCAGCTTTCCGATCAGACAGGGTACTAGCACAGATACGCAGTATTTT. Its translation: CASSFPIRQGTSTDTQYF.

This rearrangement joins TRBV28 to TRBJ2-1, with TRBD2 matching 7 bases. J lost 5 bases, V lost 1 base, and 8 bases had no gene match. This CDR3 is built from 16 residues. The germline CDR1 and CDR2 sequences are MDHEN and SYDVKM. CDR3 in amino acids: CASSLLGGRDDNEQFF. CDR3 bases: TGTGCCAGCAGTTTATTGGGAGGGCGGGACGACAATGAGCAGTTCTTC.

The sample holds many counts of this clonotype. The rearrangement links TRBV24-1 to TRBJ2-7; no clear D. The CDR3 length is 13 residues. Trimming shortened V by 3 bases and J by 3 bases, and 8 bases separated the two germline ends. Germline assignment: CDR1 KGHDR and CDR2 SFDVKD. This chain's CDR3 is CATSDPVRYEQYF. In DNA, the CDR3 is TGTGCCACCAGTGATCCCGTTCGCTACGAGCAGTACTTC.

This clonotype was detected many times. The chain carries TRBV5-6 and TRBJ1-1; 8 nucleotides line up with TRBD1. CDR3 length equals 15 residues. J was trimmed by 0 bases and V by 4 bases; bases with no gene match: 5. Germline assignment: CDR1 SGHDT and CDR2 YYEEEE. The chain's CDR3 is CASSRQDRVNTEAFF. The CDR3 region has the DNA TGTGCCAGCAGCCGCCAGGACAGGGTGAACACTGAAGCTTTCTTT.

This clonotype was seen ten or more times. The rearrangement joins TRBV6-1 to TRBJ2-2; no firm D call. The CDR3 is 13 amino acids. Germline V gives CDR1 MNHNS, CDR2 SASEGT. V gave up 3 bases and J gave up 7 bases, with 9 bases separating them. This chain's CDR3 is CASSDSELGELFF. CDR3 nucleotides: TGTGCCAGCAGTGATTCGGAGCTCGGGGAGCTGTTTTTT.

There are many counts of this clonotype. The V gene is TRBV20-1, the J gene TRBJ1-4; no clear D gene. Per the germline V gene, CDR1 is DFQATT and CDR2 is SNEGSKA (reference sequence). V lost 3 bases to trimming and J lost 2 bases, with 7 bases between them. The CDR3 is 13 residues long. Here the CDR3 reads CSASGRTNEKLFF. CDR3 DNA: TGCAGTGCTAGTGGGCGGACTAATGAAAAACTGTTTTTT.

This clonotype was counted only a few times. This chain links TRBV7-9 with TRBJ1-1, with D hard to call. The CDR3 loop spans 14 amino acids. The germline V and J ends were trimmed by 1 base and 5 bases, with 11 bases remaining between them. Looked up from germline, CDR1 is SEHNR and CDR2 is FQNEAQ (reference sequence). The CDR3 sequence: CASSLVVPGTEAFF. In DNA form, the CDR3 reads TGTGCCAGCAGCTTAGTCGTTCCTGGGACTGAAGCTTTCTTT.

V is TRBV7-8 and J is TRBJ1-1; D perhaps matches TRBD1 (5 bases). Deletions cut 9 bases from V and 0 bases from J, with 11 bases between. This CDR3 region has 13 residues. Germline CDR1 reads SGHVS; CDR2 reads FQNEAQ. The CDR3 bases are TGTGCCAGTCTAACAGGCCTGAACACTGAAGCTTTCTTT. Protein sequence: CASLTGLNTEAFF. Full variable domain (rest looked up from reference TRBV7-8 and TRBJ1-1): GAGVSQSPRYKVAKRGQDVALRCDPISGHVSLFWYQQALGQGPEFLTYFQNEAQLDKSGLPSDRFFAERPEGSVSTLKIQRTQQEDSAVYLCASLTGLNTEAFFGQGTRLTVV.

This clonotype was counted many times. This chain uses TRBV28 with TRBJ2-1; 10 bases fit TRBD2. The CDR3 extends over 13 amino acids. The trim removed 3 bases at V and 8 bases at J, leaving 1 base unmatched. Looked up from germline, CDR1 is MDHEN and CDR2 is SYDVKM. CDR3 coding DNA: TGTGCCAGCAGTTTGGGACTAGCGCATGAGCAGTTCTTC. As protein: CASSLGLAHEQFF.

The V gene is TRBV20-1, the J gene TRBJ1-1; no reliable D call. Germline assignment: CDR1 DFQATT and CDR2 SNEGSKA (reference sequence). The CDR3 length is 12 residues. Trimming removed 5 bases from V and 1 base from J, with 8 bases in between. CDR3 nucleotide sequence: TGCAGTGCTGCCAGCGAGAACACTGAAGCTTTCTTT. Protein sequence: CSAASENTEAFF.

V is TRBV27 and J is TRBJ2-1; 9 bases are a match to TRBD2. The germline V gene encodes CDR1 MNHEY and CDR2 SMNVEV (reference sequence). There are 18 residues in the CDR3. V was clipped by 1 base and J by 1 base; unmatched bases: 8. This chain's CDR3 is CASSLYWASGASYNEQFF. The CDR3, as DNA: TGTGCCAGCAGTTTATATTGGGCTAGCGGGGCTTCCTACAATGAGCAGTTCTTC.

In this sample, this clonotype turned up a few times. J is TRBJ2-3 and V is TRBV28; no reliable D call. The CDR3 runs 14 residues. V lost 6 bases, J lost 2 bases, and 12 bases lay in between. Germline V gene data show CDR1 as MDHEN and CDR2 as SYDVKM. In DNA, the CDR3 is TGTGCCAGCAGAAAGACACAATTCACAGATACGCAGTATTTT. Encoded protein: CASRKTQFTDTQYF.

This clonotype occurred many times. This chain connects TRBV6-4 to TRBJ2-3; perhaps TRBD1 as D (6 bases). CDR3 length equals 15 residues. Germline V gives CDR1 MRHNA, CDR2 SNTAGT. V was shortened by 0 bases and J by 1 base, with 8 bases between the two germline ends. CDR3: CASSDSPGGTDTQYF. Here the CDR3 DNA reads TGTGCCAGCAGTGACTCCCCAGGGGGCACAGATACGCAGTATTTT.

This clonotype appeared many times. This chain uses TRBV7-9 with TRBJ2-5, with unresolved D. The ends were cut back, 2 bases at V and 5 bases at J, with 6 bases in the middle. The CDR3 extends over 12 amino acids. Germline V gene lookup returns CDR1 SEHNR and CDR2 FQNEAQ (reference sequence). The CDR3 DNA reads as TGTGCCAGCAGCTTATATGATGAGACCCAGTACTTC. It encodes CASSLYDETQYF.

The chain joins TRBV12-3 or TRBV12-4 to TRBJ1-4; D gene uncertain. This CDR3 contains 14 residues. V was shortened by 1 base and J by 8 bases, with 11 bases between the two germline ends. The CDR3 bases are TGTGCCAGCAGTTTAGGGGAAGGCCCGGAAAAACTGTTTTTT. Translating it yields CASSLGEGPEKLFF.

This clonotype was counted a few times. CDR3 sequence: CATLTNYEQYV. The CDR3 nucleotides read TGTGCCACCCTCACCAACTACGAGCAGTACGTC. V and J are TRBV2 and TRBJ2-7; D unclear. The ends were cut back, 10 bases at V and 3 bases at J, with 10 bases in the middle. CDR3 length: 11 residues. The germline CDR1 and CDR2 sequences are SNHLY and FYNNEI.

This clonotype has at least ten counts. The J gene is TRBJ2-1, the V gene TRBV24-1, with a tentative D call TRBD1 (5 bases). The germline gives CDR1 KGHDR, CDR2 SFDVKD. This CDR3 contains 14 residues. V shed 1 base and J shed 5 bases, with 8 bases lying between them. CDR3: CATSDLRGNNEQFF. DNA of the CDR3: TGTGCCACCAGTGATTTAAGGGGTAACAATGAGCAGTTCTTC.

The CDR3 DNA follows: TGTGCCAGCTCACCGGGACAGGTAGGGCGGGATGAGCAGTTCTTC. Residues: CASSPGQVGRDEQFF. This chain uses TRBV18 with TRBJ2-1; 8 nucleotides line up with TRBD1. V shed 3 bases, J shed 8 bases, and the junction held 9 bases outside the gene matches. Germline lookup yields CDR1 KGHSH and CDR2 LQKENI. This CDR3 spans 15 amino acids.